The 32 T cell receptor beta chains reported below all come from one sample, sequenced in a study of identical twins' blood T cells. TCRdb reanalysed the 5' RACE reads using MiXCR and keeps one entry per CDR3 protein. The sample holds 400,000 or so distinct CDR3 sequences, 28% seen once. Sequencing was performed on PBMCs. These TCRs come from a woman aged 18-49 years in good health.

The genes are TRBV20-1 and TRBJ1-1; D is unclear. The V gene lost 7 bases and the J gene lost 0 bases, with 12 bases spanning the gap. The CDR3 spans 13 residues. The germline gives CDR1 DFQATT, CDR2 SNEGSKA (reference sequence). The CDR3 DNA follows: TGCAGTGGCCTACACTCCATGAACACTGAAGCTTTCTTT. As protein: CSGLHSMNTEAFF.

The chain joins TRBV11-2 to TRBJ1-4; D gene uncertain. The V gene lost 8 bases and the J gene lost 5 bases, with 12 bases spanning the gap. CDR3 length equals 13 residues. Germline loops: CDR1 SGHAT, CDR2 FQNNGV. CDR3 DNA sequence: TGTGCCAGCGGCGCTGAACCAAATGAAAAACTGTTTTTT. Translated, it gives CASGAEPNEKLFF.

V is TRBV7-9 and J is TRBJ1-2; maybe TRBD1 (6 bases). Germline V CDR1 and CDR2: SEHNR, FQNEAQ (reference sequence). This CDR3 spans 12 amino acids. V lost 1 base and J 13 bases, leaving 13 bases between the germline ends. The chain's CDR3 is CASSLGPQGLTF. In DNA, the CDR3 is TGTGCCAGCAGCTTAGGACCTCAGGGGCTCACCTTC. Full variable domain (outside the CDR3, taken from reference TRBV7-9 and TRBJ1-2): DTGVSQNPRHKITKRGQNVTFRCDPISEHNRLYWYRQTLGQGPEFLTYFQNEAQLEKSRLLSDRFSAERPKGSFSTLEIQRTEQGDSAMYLCASSLGPQGLTFGSGTRLTVV.

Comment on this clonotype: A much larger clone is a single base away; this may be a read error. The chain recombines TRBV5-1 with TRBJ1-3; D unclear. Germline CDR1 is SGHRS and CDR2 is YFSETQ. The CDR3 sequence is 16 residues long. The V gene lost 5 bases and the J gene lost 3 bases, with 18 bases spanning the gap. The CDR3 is CASSGVASMGGNTIYF. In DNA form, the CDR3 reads TGCGCCAGCAGTGGGGTCGCCTCAATGGGTGGAAACACCATATATTTT.

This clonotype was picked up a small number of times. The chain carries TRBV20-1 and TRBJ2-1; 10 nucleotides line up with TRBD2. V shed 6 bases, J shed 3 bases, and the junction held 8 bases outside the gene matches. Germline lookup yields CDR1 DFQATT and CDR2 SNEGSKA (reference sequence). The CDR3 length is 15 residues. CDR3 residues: CSARGLAGVYNEQFF. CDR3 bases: TGCAGTGCACGAGGGCTAGCGGGAGTCTACAATGAGCAGTTCTTC.

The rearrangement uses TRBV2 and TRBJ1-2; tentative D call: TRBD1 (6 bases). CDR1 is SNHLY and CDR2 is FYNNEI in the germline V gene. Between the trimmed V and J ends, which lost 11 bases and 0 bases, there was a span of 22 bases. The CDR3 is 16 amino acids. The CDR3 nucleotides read TGTGCCTTACCCCCACGTCAGGGGACCCCTAACTATGGCTACACCTTC. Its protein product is CALPPRQGTPNYGYTF. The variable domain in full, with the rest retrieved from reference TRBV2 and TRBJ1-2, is EPEVTQTPSHQVTQMGQEVILRCVPISNHLYFYWYRQILGQKVEFLVSFYNNEISEKSEIFDDQFSVERPDGSNFTLKIRSTKLEDSAMYFCALPPRQGTPNYGYTFGSGTRLTVV.

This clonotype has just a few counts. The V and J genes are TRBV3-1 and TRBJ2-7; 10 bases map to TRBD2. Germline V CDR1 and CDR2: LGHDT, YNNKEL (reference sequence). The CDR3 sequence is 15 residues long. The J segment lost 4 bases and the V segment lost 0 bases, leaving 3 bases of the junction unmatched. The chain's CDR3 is CASSQEPLAGYEQYF. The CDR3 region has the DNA TGTGCCAGCAGCCAAGAGCCACTAGCGGGATACGAGCAGTACTTC.

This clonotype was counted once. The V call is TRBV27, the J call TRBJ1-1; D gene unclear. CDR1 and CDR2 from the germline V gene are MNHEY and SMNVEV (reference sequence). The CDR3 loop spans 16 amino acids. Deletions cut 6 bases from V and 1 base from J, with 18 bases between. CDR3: CASRPIEVAGNTEAFF. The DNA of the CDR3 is TGTGCCAGCAGACCTATCGAGGTGGCGGGGAACACTGAAGCTTTCTTT.

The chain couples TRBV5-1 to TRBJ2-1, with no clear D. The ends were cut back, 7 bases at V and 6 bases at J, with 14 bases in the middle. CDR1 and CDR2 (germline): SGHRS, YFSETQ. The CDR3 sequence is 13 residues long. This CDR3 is CASHDSSLNEQFF. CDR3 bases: TGCGCCAGCCACGACTCCAGCCTCAATGAGCAGTTCTTC.

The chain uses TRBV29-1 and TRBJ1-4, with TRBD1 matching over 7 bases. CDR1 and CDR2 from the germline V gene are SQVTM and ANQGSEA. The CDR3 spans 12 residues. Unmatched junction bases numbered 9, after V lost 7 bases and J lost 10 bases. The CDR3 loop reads CSGVQGSGKLFF. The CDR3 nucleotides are TGCAGCGGGGTACAGGGGAGCGGAAAACTGTTTTTT.

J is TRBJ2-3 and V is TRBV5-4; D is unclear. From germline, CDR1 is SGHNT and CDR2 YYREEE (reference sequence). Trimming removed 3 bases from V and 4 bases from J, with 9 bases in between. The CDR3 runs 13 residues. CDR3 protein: CASSSRSADTQYF. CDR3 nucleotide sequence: TGTGCCAGCAGCTCCCGTTCCGCAGATACGCAGTATTTT.

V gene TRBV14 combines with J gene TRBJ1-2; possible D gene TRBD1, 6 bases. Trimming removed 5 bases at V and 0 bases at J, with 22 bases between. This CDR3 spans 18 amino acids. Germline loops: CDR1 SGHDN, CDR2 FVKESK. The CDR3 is CASSETPTWDNSNYGYTF. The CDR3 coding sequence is TGTGCCAGCAGCGAAACTCCGACCTGGGACAACTCTAACTATGGCTACACCTTC.

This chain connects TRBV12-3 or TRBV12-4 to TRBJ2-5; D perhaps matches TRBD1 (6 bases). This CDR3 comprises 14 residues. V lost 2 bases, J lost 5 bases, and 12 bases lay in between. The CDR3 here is CASSLSGVEETQYF. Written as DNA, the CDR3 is TGTGCCAGCAGTTTATCAGGGGTTGAGGAGACCCAGTACTTC.

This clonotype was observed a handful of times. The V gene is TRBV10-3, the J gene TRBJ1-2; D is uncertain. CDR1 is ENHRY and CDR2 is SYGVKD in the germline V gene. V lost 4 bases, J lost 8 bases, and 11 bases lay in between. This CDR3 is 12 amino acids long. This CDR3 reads CAISGYGMGYTF. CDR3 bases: TGTGCCATCAGTGGATATGGGATGGGCTACACCTTC.

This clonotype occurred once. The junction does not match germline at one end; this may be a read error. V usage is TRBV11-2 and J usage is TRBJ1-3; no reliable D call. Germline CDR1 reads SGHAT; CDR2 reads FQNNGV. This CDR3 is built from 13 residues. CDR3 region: CVSSPTWGNTIYF. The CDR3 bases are TGTGTCAGCAGCCCCACCTGGGGAAACACCATATATTTT.

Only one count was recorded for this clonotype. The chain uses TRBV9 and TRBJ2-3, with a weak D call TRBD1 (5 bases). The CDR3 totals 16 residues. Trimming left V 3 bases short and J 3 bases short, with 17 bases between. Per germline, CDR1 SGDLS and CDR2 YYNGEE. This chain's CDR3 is CASSADQGMKTDTQYF. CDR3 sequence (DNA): TGTGCCAGCAGCGCAGATCAGGGAATGAAGACAGATACGCAGTATTTT.

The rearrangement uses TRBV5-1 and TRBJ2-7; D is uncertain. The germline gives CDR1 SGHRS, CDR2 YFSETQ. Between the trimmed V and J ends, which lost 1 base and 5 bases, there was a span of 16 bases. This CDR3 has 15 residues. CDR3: CASSLPGNGLHEQYF. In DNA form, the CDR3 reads TGCGCCAGCAGCTTGCCCGGCAATGGGCTACACGAGCAGTACTTC.

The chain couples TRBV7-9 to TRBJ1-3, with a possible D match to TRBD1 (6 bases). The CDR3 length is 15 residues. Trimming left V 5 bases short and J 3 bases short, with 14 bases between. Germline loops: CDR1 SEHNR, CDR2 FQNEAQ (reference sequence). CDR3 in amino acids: CASSPMGAGGNTIYF. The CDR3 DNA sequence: TGTGCCAGCAGCCCCATGGGGGCGGGTGGAAACACCATATATTTT.

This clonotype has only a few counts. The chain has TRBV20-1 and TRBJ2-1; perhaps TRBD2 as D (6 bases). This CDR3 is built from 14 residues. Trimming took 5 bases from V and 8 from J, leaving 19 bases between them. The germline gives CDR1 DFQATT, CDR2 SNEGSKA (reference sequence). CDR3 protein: CSAGGRRESDEQFF. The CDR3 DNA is TGCAGTGCTGGAGGGCGGAGGGAGAGCGATGAGCAGTTCTTC.

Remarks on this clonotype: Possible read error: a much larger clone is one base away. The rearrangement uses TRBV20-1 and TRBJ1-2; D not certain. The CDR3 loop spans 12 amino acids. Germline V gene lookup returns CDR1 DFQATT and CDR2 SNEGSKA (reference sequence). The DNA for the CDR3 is TGCAGTACTAGAGGTGACGGACCGCTATCCTCCTTC. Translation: CSTRGDGPLSSF.

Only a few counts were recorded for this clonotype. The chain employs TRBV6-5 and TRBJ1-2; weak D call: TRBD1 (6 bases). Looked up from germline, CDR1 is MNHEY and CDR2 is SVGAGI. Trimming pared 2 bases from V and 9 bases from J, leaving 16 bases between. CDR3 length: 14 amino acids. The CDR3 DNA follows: TGTGCCAGCAGTTACGGATGGCAGGGGAGCAGCTACACCTTC. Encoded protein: CASSYGWQGSSYTF.

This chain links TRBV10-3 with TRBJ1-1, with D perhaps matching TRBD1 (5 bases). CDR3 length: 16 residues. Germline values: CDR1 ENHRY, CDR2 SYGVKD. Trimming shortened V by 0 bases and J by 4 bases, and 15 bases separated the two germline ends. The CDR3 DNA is TGTGCCATCAGTGAGTCGTATGGGGGTACGGGCACTGAAGCTTTCTTT. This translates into CAISESYGGTGTEAFF.

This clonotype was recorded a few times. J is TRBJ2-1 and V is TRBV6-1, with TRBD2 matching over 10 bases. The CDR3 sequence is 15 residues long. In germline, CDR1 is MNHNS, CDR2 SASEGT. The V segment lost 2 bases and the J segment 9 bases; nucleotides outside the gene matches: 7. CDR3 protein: CASSEISGGAGEQFF. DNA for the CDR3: TGTGCCAGCAGTGAAATAAGCGGGGGGGCGGGTGAGCAGTTCTTC.

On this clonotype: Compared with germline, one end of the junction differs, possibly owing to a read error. CDR3 nucleotide sequence: TGTACCAGCAGCTTTCGGACAGACTCCTACAATGAGCAGTTCTTC. This encodes CTSSFRTDSYNEQFF. The chain is built from TRBV11-2 and TRBJ2-1; tentative D call: TRBD1 (6 bases). CDR1 SGHAT and CDR2 FQNNGV come from the germline V gene. The CDR3 spans 15 residues.

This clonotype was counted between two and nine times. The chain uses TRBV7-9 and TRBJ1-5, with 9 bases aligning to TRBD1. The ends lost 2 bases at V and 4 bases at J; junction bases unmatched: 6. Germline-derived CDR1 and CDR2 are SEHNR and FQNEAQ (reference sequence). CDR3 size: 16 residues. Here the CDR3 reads CASSLTGQGPNQPQHF. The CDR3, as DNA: TGTGCCAGCAGCTTAACAGGACAGGGGCCAAATCAGCCCCAGCATTTT.

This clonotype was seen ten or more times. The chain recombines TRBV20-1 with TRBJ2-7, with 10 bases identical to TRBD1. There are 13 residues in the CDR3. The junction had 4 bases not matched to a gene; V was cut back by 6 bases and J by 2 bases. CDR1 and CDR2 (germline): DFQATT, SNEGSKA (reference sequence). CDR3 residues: CSASGTGAYEQYF. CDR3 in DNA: TGCAGTGCCTCCGGGACAGGGGCCTACGAGCAGTACTTC.

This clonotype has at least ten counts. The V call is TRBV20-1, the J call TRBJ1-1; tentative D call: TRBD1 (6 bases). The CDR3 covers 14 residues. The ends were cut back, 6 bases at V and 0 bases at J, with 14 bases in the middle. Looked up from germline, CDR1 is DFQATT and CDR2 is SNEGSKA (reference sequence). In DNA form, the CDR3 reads TGCAGTGCCGGGGGGCAGTTGGTGAACACTGAAGCTTTCTTT. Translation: CSAGGQLVNTEAFF.

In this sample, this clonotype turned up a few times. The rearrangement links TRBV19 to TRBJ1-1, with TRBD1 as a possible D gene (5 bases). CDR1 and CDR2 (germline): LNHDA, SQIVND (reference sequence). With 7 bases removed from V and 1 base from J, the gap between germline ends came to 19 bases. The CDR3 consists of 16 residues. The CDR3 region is CASKGRWASSNTEAFF. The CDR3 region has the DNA TGTGCCAGTAAGGGACGCTGGGCCAGCTCGAACACTGAAGCTTTCTTT.

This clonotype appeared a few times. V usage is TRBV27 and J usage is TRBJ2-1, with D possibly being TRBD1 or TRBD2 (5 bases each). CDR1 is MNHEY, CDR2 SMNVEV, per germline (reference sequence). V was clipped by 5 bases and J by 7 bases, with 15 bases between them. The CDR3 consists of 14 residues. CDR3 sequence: CASSEGSVGNEQFF. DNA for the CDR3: TGTGCCAGCAGTGAGGGGTCAGTAGGGAATGAGCAGTTCTTC.

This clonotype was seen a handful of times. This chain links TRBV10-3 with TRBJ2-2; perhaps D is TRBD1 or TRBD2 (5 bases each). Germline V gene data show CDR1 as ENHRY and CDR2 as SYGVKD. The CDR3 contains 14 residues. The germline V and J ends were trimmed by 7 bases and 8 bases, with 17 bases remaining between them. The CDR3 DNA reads TGTGCCATCACCGGGACGACTAAGGCGGGGGAGCTGTTTTTT. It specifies CAITGTTKAGELFF.

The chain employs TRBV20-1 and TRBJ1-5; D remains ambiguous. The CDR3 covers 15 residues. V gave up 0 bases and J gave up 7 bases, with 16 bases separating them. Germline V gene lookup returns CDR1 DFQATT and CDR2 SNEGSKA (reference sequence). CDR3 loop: CSAREGWVVLQPQHF. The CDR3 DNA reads TGCAGTGCTAGAGAAGGTTGGGTGGTATTACAGCCCCAGCATTTT.

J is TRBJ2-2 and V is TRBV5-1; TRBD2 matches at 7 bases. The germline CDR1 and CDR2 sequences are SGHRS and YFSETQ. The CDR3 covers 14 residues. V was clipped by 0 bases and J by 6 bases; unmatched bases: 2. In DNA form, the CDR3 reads TGCGCCAGCAGCTTGGCTCTAGCGGCCGGGGAGCTGTTTTTT. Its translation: CASSLALAAGELFF. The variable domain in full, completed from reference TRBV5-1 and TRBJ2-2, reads KAGVTQTPRYLIKTRGQQVTLSCSPISGHRSVSWYQQTPGQGLQFLFEYFSETQRNKGNFPGRFSGRQFSNSRSEMNVSTLELGDSALYLCASSLALAAGELFFGEGSRLTVL.